The present entry profiles one TCR beta chain with its context. Its specificity is not known. TCRdb processed the 5' RACE reads anew with MiXCR; each CDR3 protein has one entry. The data contain 350,000 to 500,000 distinct CDR3 sequences, roughly 18% of them singletons. This specimen belongs to a study of T-cell memory formation after mild COVID-19. Study-wide findings and caveats: Later expanders leaned CD4+, whereas clones that contracted between day 15 and 85 were balanced CD4/CD8.

The CDR3 spans 14 residues. The V and J ends lost 0 bases and 0 bases respectively, with 6 bases between them. CDR1 DFQATT and CDR2 SNEGSKA come from the germline V gene (reference sequence). The rearrangement joins TRBV20-1 to TRBJ2-4; D is unresolved. The receptor comes from a man between 18 and 35 years old who had mild COVID-19 (a few samples of this study predate the infection). Cell type and time point are not known. The material sequenced was PBMCs or a T cell subset sorted from them (not recorded which). CDR3 in amino acids: CSAREWVAKNIQYF. CDR3 coding DNA: TGCAGTGCTAGAGAATGGGTAGCCAAAAACATTCAGTACTTC.